This TCR beta chain comes out of a study of Graves' ophthalmopathy and Graves' hyperthyroidism. Overall study results and limits: Sensitivity of approximately 70% and specificity of around 72% were achieved by the model that predicted ophthalmopathy progression.

Hyperthyroidism patients, aged 18 to 65, were newly diagnosed, under 2 months' duration. Exclusion applied to patients with other autoimmune diseases, uncontrolled infections, pregnancy or lactation. The V gene's germline CDR1 is LNHDA and CDR2 SQIVND (reference sequence). V lost 0 bases, J lost 6 bases, and 4 bases stayed unmatched. This CDR3 contains 14 residues. From RNA, the CDR3 regions of TCR beta chains were amplified and sequenced. After a first-round RT-PCR with HTBI primers, a second-round multiplex PCR was run. TCRdb independently ran MiXCR on the multiplex PCR reads; one entry per CDR3 protein. This sample yields about 590,000 distinct CDR3 sequences, of which under 45% are seen a single time; around 4.6% belongs to the top ten. This clonotype was seen repeatedly, ten times or more. What it binds is unknown.

This TCR derives from an adult man with Graves' hyperthyroidism. Sequencing input: peripheral blood or thyroid tissue (not recorded which). The J gene is TRBJ1-1, the V gene TRBV19, with 7 nucleotides matching TRBD1. CDR3 residues: CASSIDPGTAEAFF. CDR3 DNA: TGTGCCAGTAGTATAGATCCCGGGACAGCTGAAGCTTTCTTT.